The 30 T cell receptor beta chains below all came from one sample that was sequenced in a study of blood T cells in healthy people across ages. A J-beta primer mix and a sample-barcoded 5' primer were used in a second PCR of about 7 to 12 cycles. TCRdb independently ran MiXCR on the 5' RACE reads; one entry per CDR3 protein. The table shows roughly 1,300,000 distinct CDR3 sequences, with almost 60% occurring only once. The specimen sequenced was blood. All receptors come from a man aged 18 to 35 in good health.

Only a few counts were recorded for this clonotype. The chain combines TRBV4-2 with TRBJ1-5; weak D call: TRBD1 (5 bases). The CDR3 loop spans 16 amino acids. Trimming took off 0 bases at V and 3 bases at J, with 12 bases between the two ends. In germline, CDR1 is LGHNA, CDR2 YNFKEQ. The chain's CDR3 is CASSQDSQAFNQPQHF. The CDR3 DNA reads as TGTGCCAGCAGCCAAGACTCACAGGCTTTCAATCAGCCCCAGCATTTT.

The chain employs TRBV6-2 or TRBV6-3 and TRBJ2-1; possible D gene TRBD2, 5 bases. Trimming removed 6 bases from V and 9 bases from J, with 18 bases in between. The germline V gene encodes CDR1 MNHEY and CDR2 SVGEGT. The CDR3 runs 14 residues. CDR3 region: CASSRGLAPGEQFF. CDR3 coding DNA: TGTGCCAGCAGCCGAGGGTTAGCCCCCGGTGAGCAGTTCTTC.

The chain is built from TRBV10-3 and TRBJ2-5; 13 nucleotides line up with TRBD2. Germline V gene data show CDR1 as ENHRY and CDR2 as SYGVKD. CDR3 size: 17 residues. The V and J ends lost 3 bases and 5 bases, in that order; junction bases with no gene match: 9. In nucleotides, the CDR3 is TGTGCCATCAGTGACCCCGGACTAGCGGGAGTCGGGGAGACCCAGTACTTC. Its protein is CAISDPGLAGVGETQYF.

This clonotype was seen only a few times. The rearrangement links TRBV12-3 or TRBV12-4 to TRBJ2-7, with D unresolved. The CDR3 extends over 13 amino acids. V was pared by 5 bases and J by 3 bases, with 11 bases between. In DNA, the CDR3 is TGTGCCAGCAGTCCATCGATCAGCTACGAGCAGTACTTC. Protein product: CASSPSISYEQYF.

This clonotype was seen only a few times. The V and J genes are TRBV5-1 and TRBJ2-7; the match to TRBD2 covers 10 bases. This CDR3 has 14 amino acids. J was trimmed by 5 bases and V by 2 bases; bases with no gene match: 4. Germline-derived CDR1 and CDR2 are SGHRS and YFSETQ. The CDR3 DNA sequence: TGCGCCAGCAGCTTCCTAGCGGGAGACAACGAGCAGTACTTC. It encodes CASSFLAGDNEQYF.

The chain recombines TRBV14 with TRBJ2-2, with 8 bases lining up with TRBD2. Unmatched junction bases numbered 9, after V lost 0 bases and J lost 6 bases. The length of the CDR3 is 17 residues. CDR1 is SGHDN, CDR2 FVKESK, per germline. CDR3 loop: CASSQDLGASGSGELFF. In nucleotides, the CDR3 is TGTGCCAGCAGCCAAGATCTCGGGGCTAGCGGGTCCGGGGAGCTGTTTTTT. Looking up the rest from reference TRBV14 and TRBJ2-2 gives the full variable domain: EAGVTQFPSHSVIEKGQTVTLRCDPISGHDNLYWYRRVMGKEIKFLLHFVKESKQDESGMPNNRFLAERTGGTYSTLKVQPAELEDSGVYFCASSQDLGASGSGELFFGEGSRLTVL.

The rearrangement links TRBV27 to TRBJ2-5; no clear D. The CDR3 runs to 13 residues. V was shortened by 7 bases and J by 11 bases, with 20 bases between the two germline ends. Germline loops: CDR1 MNHEY, CDR2 SMNVEV (reference sequence). Here the CDR3 DNA reads TGTGCCAGCAAGGAAACCCCCTACAATGAGCAGTACTTC. Protein sequence: CASKETPYNEQYF.

The chain is built from TRBV20-1 and TRBJ2-7; D gene uncertain. Germline V gene sequence: CDR1 DFQATT, CDR2 SNEGSKA (reference sequence). V lost 5 bases and J 5 bases, leaving 13 bases between the germline ends. There are 12 residues in the CDR3. Written as DNA, the CDR3 is TGCAGTGCTTCAAGGGTCCAGAACGAGCAGTACTTC. It codes for CSASRVQNEQYF.

This clonotype has more than one count but fewer than ten. The genes are TRBV4-2 and TRBJ2-1; TRBD2 is a possible D gene (6 bases). The length of the CDR3 is 15 residues. The germline gives CDR1 LGHNA, CDR2 YNFKEQ. V lost 0 bases, J lost 5 bases, and 11 bases lay in between. The DNA for the CDR3 is TGTGCCAGCAGCCAAGAACGGCTAGCGAACAATGAGCAGTTCTTC. It specifies CASSQERLANNEQFF.

V is TRBV4-1 and J is TRBJ1-2, with D hard to call. Germline V gene data show CDR1 as MGHRA and CDR2 as YSYEKL. V lost 1 base to trimming and J lost 6 bases, with 12 bases between them. This CDR3 has 14 residues. DNA of the CDR3: TGCGCCAGCAGCCAAGGCAGGAATGGTGATGGCTACACCTTC. It specifies CASSQGRNGDGYTF.

The chain joins TRBV6-1 to TRBJ1-2; D is uncertain. The germline CDR1 and CDR2 sequences are MNHNS and SASEGT. There are 13 residues in the CDR3. V lost 2 bases, J lost 6 bases, and 10 bases lay in between. The CDR3 protein is CASSETSGDGYTF. In nucleotides, the CDR3 is TGTGCCAGCAGTGAAACGAGCGGCGATGGCTACACCTTC.

The chain joins TRBV4-1 to TRBJ2-1, with 11 bases matching TRBD2. The junction had 8 bases not matched to a gene; V was cut back by 4 bases and J by 0 bases. The length of the CDR3 is 18 residues. Germline values: CDR1 MGHRA, CDR2 YSYEKL. CDR3 region: CASSRLAGGVSSYNEQFF. DNA for the CDR3: TGCGCCAGCAGCCGCCTAGCGGGAGGTGTTAGCTCCTACAATGAGCAGTTCTTC.

This clonotype was seen once. The V call is TRBV20-1, the J call TRBJ2-1, with D possibly matching TRBD1 (5 bases). Per germline, CDR1 DFQATT and CDR2 SNEGSKA (reference sequence). The CDR3 covers 16 residues. V lost 3 bases and J lost 4, with 19 bases in between. CDR3 DNA: TGCAGTGCTAGGGACCAACAGGCTCGGAGTTACAATGAGCAGTTCTTC. Translation: CSARDQQARSYNEQFF.

The CDR3: CASSSPTVPGPQYF. CDR3 nucleotides: TGTGCCAGCAGCTCACCTACAGTACCGGGACCCCAGTACTTC. The J gene is TRBJ2-5, the V gene TRBV7-8; possibly TRBD1 or TRBD2 for D (5 bases each). CDR1 is SGHVS and CDR2 is FQNEAQ in the germline V gene. V lost 4 bases and J lost 9, with 18 bases in between. This CDR3 comprises 14 residues. Based on the CDR3 plus reference TRBV7-8 and TRBJ2-5, the full variable domain is GAGVSQSPRYKVAKRGQDVALRCDPISGHVSLFWYQQALGQGPEFLTYFQNEAQLDKSGLPSDRFFAERPEGSVSTLKIQRTQQEDSAVYLCASSSPTVPGPQYFGPGTRLLVL.

The V call is TRBV28, the J call TRBJ2-7, with D hard to call. The V gene lost 9 bases and the J gene lost 3 bases, with 15 bases spanning the gap. This CDR3 is 13 amino acids long. CDR1 and CDR2 from the germline V gene are MDHEN and SYDVKM. The CDR3 sequence is CASTLAADYEQYF. In DNA form, the CDR3 reads TGTGCCAGTACGCTCGCCGCAGACTACGAGCAGTACTTC. Combining the CDR3 with reference TRBV28 and TRBJ2-7 gives the whole variable domain DVKVTQSSRYLVKRTGEKVFLECVQDMDHENMFWYRQDPGLGLRLIYFSYDVKMKEKGDIPEGYSVSREKKERFSLILESASTNQTSMYLCASTLAADYEQYFGPGTRLTVT.

This clonotype turned up a few times. V and J are TRBV28 and TRBJ2-1, with 11 bases lining up with TRBD2. Trimming removed 6 bases from V and 1 base from J; junction bases left unmatched: 5. The CDR3 covers 16 residues. Germline lookup yields CDR1 MDHEN and CDR2 SYDVKM. The DNA for the CDR3 is TGTGCCAGCAGCAGTAGCGGGAGGGGGTCCTACAATGAGCAGTTCTTC. Translation gives CASSSSGRGSYNEQFF.

This clonotype was seen a handful of times. The gene calls are TRBV18 and TRBJ1-1; TRBD1 is a possible D gene (5 bases). Germline V gene sequence: CDR1 KGHSH, CDR2 LQKENI. Trimming shortened V by 2 bases and J by 5 bases, and 12 bases separated the two germline ends. CDR3 length: 14 residues. CDR3 protein: CASSPDLGVTEAFF. The CDR3 coding sequence is TGTGCCAGCTCACCAGATCTAGGGGTGACTGAAGCTTTCTTT.

The chain couples TRBV4-1 to TRBJ1-1; a possible D gene is TRBD1 (5 bases). The CDR3 runs to 12 residues. The V end was cut by 0 bases, the J end by 10 bases, with 9 bases between. Germline CDR1 reads MGHRA; CDR2 reads YSYEKL. CDR3 in amino acids: CASSQDSGGAFF. CDR3 in DNA: TGCGCCAGCAGCCAAGATTCGGGGGGAGCTTTCTTT.

The chain recombines TRBV5-1 with TRBJ1-2; possible D gene TRBD1, 6 bases. This CDR3 is 16 amino acids long. V gave up 2 bases and J gave up 8 bases, with 22 bases separating them. Germline loops: CDR1 SGHRS, CDR2 YFSETQ. The CDR3 here is CASSFVGGSEVEGYTF. The CDR3 nucleotides are TGCGCCAGCAGCTTCGTAGGGGGGTCCGAAGTTGAGGGCTACACCTTC.

The J gene is TRBJ2-7, the V gene TRBV5-1, with TRBD1 identical over 9 bases. Germline-derived CDR1 and CDR2 are SGHRS and YFSETQ. Trimming at V came to 4 bases and at J to 5 bases, leaving 10 bases not matched to a gene. The CDR3 loop spans 15 amino acids. DNA of the CDR3: TGCGCCAGCAGCCCCCGACAGGGGGTGGCTGACGAGCAGTACTTC. As protein: CASSPRQGVADEQYF. Full variable domain (missing parts from reference TRBV5-1 and TRBJ2-7): KAGVTQTPRYLIKTRGQQVTLSCSPISGHRSVSWYQQTPGQGLQFLFEYFSETQRNKGNFPGRFSGRQFSNSRSEMNVSTLELGDSALYLCASSPRQGVADEQYFGPGTRLTVT.

V is TRBV12-3 or TRBV12-4 and J is TRBJ2-7, with D possibly being TRBD1 (5 bases). V lost 1 base and J 3 bases, leaving 13 bases between the germline ends. CDR3 length: 15 residues. CDR3 sequence reads: CASSLVLGRNYEQYF. Written as DNA, the CDR3 is TGTGCCAGCAGTTTAGTCTTGGGGCGGAACTACGAGCAGTACTTC.

This chain uses TRBV15 with TRBJ2-4, with D unclear. This CDR3 comprises 15 residues. The germline V and J ends were trimmed by 0 bases and 0 bases, with 6 bases remaining between them. Germline V gene sequence: CDR1 LNHNV, CDR2 YYDKDF (reference sequence). Written as DNA, the CDR3 is TGTGCCACCAGCAGAGATCCATTAGCCAAAAACATTCAGTACTTC. Encoded protein: CATSRDPLAKNIQYF.

This clonotype was recorded many times. Sequence at one end of the junction differs from germline and may be a read error. This sequence joins TRBV4-1 and TRBJ2-5; D is unresolved. This CDR3 region has 12 residues. Germline lookup yields CDR1 MGHRA and CDR2 YSYEKL. The CDR3 DNA reads as TGTGCCAGCAGCCAAGAAGCGGAGACCCAGTACTTC. Translated: CASSQEAETQYF.

CDR3 DNA sequence: TGCGCCAGCAGGCCCCTCTGGGGAGCGAGCGTCTCCTACGAGCAGTACTTC. It specifies CASRPLWGASVSYEQYF. This chain uses TRBV5-1 with TRBJ2-7; D possibly corresponds to TRBD2 (5 bases). Per germline, CDR1 SGHRS and CDR2 YFSETQ. The V and J ends lost 5 bases and 0 bases respectively, with 21 bases between them. The CDR3 consists of 17 residues.

V usage is TRBV7-8 and J usage is TRBJ2-7, with 7 positions matching TRBD1. Germline-derived CDR1 and CDR2 are SGHVS and FQNEAQ. V was clipped by 4 bases and J by 0 bases; unmatched bases: 6. This CDR3 region has 15 residues. The CDR3 DNA reads TGTGCCAGCAGCTACCCGAGACAGGGCTCCTACGAGCAGTACTTC. Encoded protein: CASSYPRQGSYEQYF.

V usage is TRBV9 and J usage is TRBJ1-1; D not resolved. The CDR3 is made up of 14 amino acids. Deletions cut 4 bases from V and 5 bases from J, with 15 bases between. The germline gives CDR1 SGDLS, CDR2 YYNGEE. The chain's CDR3 is CASSPEFEGTEAFF. The CDR3 nucleotides are TGTGCCAGCAGCCCCGAGTTCGAGGGAACTGAAGCTTTCTTT.

The rearrangement joins TRBV15 to TRBJ2-1; 8 bases match TRBD1. This CDR3 has 16 residues. CDR1 is LNHNV, CDR2 YYDKDF, per germline (reference sequence). V trimming: 3 bases; J trimming: 6 bases; junction bases outside the gene matches: 10. CDR3 coding DNA: TGTGCCACCAGCAGGGCCGGACAGGGAAAGGGCAATGAGCAGTTCTTC. As protein: CATSRAGQGKGNEQFF.

The gene calls are TRBV3-1 and TRBJ2-5, with D unclear. The germline V and J ends were trimmed by 1 base and 1 base, with 13 bases remaining between them. Germline CDR1 reads LGHDT; CDR2 reads YNNKEL (reference sequence). The length of the CDR3 is 16 residues. CDR3 nucleotides: TGTGCCAGCAGCCAAGGTGTGACATTAAGCCAAGAGACCCAGTACTTC. This sequence encodes CASSQGVTLSQETQYF.

This clonotype was seen just once. The CDR3 is CASSGRGPTHTDTQYF. CDR3 DNA sequence: TGTGCCAGCAGCGGCAGGGGGCCGACACACACAGATACGCAGTATTTT. This sequence joins TRBV9 and TRBJ2-3, with 8 bases lining up with TRBD1. V was clipped by 3 bases and J by 2 bases; unmatched bases: 8. The CDR3 has 16 amino acids. CDR1 SGDLS and CDR2 YYNGEE come from the germline V gene.

In its sample, this clonotype was seen a few times. The chain employs TRBV29-1 and TRBJ2-5; D gene ambiguous. Between the trimmed V and J ends, which lost 0 bases and 11 bases, there was a span of 16 bases. In germline, CDR1 is SQVTM, CDR2 ANQGSEA. The CDR3 has 13 amino acids. CDR3 loop: CSVEDQKGREQYF. CDR3 coding DNA: TGCAGCGTTGAAGATCAGAAGGGAAGAGAGCAGTACTTC.